This T cell receptor (beta chain) emerged from a study of follicular helper T cells after annual influenza vaccination. Germline values: CDR1 LNHDA, CDR2 SQIVND (reference sequence). V was clipped by 9 bases and J by 3 bases; unmatched bases: 11. CDR3 size: 14 residues. The assay was immunoSEQ multiplex PCR, and TCRdb's table has in-frame clones only and misses some. The table shows about 9,800 clones, with 80% to 90% occurring only once. Time point meaning: 2014-2015 season, 7 days after vaccination. Adults received seasonal inactivated influenza vaccine, with sorted blood CD4 subsets sequenced before and after. Vaccine contraindications, substance abuse, HIV/AIDS, active malignancy and active illness excluded donors.

The chain joins TRBV19 to TRBJ2-7, with TRBD1 identical over 7 bases. This clonotype was sampled from an adult who received the influenza vaccine. Sequencing was performed on CXCR5- memory CD4+ T cells sorted from blood, taken 7 days after influenza vaccination. CDR3 region: CASRPGQNLYEQYF. CDR3 in DNA: TGTGCCAGCCGACCGGGACAGAACCTCTACGAGCAGTACTTC. Together with reference TRBV19 and TRBJ2-7, the CDR3 gives the full variable domain: DGGITQSPKYLFRKEGQNVTLSCEQNLNHDAMYWYRQDPGQGLRLIYYSQIVNDFQKGDIAEGYSVSREKKESFPLTVTSAQKNPTAFYLCASRPGQNLYEQYFGPGTRLTVT.